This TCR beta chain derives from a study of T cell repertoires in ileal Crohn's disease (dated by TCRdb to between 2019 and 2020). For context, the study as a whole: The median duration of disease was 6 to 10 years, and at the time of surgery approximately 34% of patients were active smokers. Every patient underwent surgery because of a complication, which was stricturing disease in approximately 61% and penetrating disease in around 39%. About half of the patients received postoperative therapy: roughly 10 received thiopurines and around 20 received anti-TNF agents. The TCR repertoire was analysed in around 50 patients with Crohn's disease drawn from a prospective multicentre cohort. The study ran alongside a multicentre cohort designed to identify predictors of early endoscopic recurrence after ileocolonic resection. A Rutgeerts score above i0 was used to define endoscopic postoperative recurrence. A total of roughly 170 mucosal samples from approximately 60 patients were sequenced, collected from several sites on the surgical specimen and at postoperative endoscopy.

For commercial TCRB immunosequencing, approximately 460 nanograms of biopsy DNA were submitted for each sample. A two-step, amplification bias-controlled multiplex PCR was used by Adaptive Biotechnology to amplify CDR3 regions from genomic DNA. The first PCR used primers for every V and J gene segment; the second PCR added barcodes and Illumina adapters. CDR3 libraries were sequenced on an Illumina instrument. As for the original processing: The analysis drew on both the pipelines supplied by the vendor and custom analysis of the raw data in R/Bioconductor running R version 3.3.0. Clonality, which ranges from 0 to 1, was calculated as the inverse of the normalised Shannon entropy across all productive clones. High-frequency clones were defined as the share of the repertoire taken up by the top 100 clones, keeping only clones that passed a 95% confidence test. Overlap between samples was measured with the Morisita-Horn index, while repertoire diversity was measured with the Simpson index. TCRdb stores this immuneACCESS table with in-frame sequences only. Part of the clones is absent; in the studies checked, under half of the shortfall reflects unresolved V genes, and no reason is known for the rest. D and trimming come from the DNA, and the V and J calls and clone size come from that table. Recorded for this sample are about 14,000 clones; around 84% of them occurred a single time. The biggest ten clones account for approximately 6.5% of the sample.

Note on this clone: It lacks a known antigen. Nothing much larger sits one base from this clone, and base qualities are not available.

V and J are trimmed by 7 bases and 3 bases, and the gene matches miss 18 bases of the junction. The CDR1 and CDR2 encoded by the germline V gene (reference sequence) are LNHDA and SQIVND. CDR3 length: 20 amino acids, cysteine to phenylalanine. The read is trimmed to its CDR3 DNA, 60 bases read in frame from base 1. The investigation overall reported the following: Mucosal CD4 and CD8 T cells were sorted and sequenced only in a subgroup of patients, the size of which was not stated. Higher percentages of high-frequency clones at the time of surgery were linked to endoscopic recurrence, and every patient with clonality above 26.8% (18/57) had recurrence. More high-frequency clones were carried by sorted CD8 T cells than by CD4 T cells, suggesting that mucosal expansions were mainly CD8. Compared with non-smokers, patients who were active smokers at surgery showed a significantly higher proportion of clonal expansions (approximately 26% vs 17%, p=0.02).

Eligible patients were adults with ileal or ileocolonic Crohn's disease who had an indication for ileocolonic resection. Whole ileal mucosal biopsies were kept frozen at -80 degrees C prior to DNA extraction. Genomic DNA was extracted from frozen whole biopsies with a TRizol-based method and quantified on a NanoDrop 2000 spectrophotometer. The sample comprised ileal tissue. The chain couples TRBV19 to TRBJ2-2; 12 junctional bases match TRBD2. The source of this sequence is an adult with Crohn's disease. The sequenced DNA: TGTGCCAGTAACCCGTTTATTACTAGCGGGGGGCGAACGGACACCGGGGAGCTGTTTTTT. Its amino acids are CASNPFITSGGRTDTGELFF. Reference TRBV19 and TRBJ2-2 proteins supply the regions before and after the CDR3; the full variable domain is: DGGITQSPKYLFRKEGQNVTLSCEQNLNHDAMYWYRQDPGQGLRLIYYSQIVNDFQKGDIAEGYSVSREKKESFPLTVTSAQKNPTAFYLCASNPFITSGGRTDTGELFFGEGSRLTVL.